The 24 T cell receptor beta chains presented below share a single source sample, sequenced in a study of blood T cell repertoires in COVID-19. Measured with immunoSEQ multiplex PCR; TCRdb has only the in-frame clones, and not every one. The table shows around 52,000 clones, with roughly 87% occurring only once. Sample: peripheral blood. Receptors were obtained from a woman older than 75 with COVID-19, enrolled during active disease.

The chain is built from TRBV11-2 and TRBJ1-2; no clear D. Germline loops: CDR1 SGHAT, CDR2 FQNNGV. Trimming cost V 1 base and J 7 bases, with 16 bases left between them. The CDR3 has 15 residues. DNA for the CDR3: TGTGCCAGCAGCTTAGGGCTGGGAGAGGGCTTTGGCTACACCTTC. It codes for CASSLGLGEGFGYTF.

As DNA, the CDR3 is TGTGCCAGCAGCACTAGCGGGGGGGCCGTTGAGACCCAGTACTTC. Protein sequence: CASSTSGGAVETQYF. V and J are TRBV7-3 and TRBJ2-5, with 13 bases aligning to TRBD2. This CDR3 has 15 residues. The V and J ends lost 5 bases and 5 bases, in that order; junction bases with no gene match: 5. Germline lookup yields CDR1 SGHTA and CDR2 FQGTGA.

The chain links TRBV5-6 to TRBJ1-1; D unclear. Germline-derived CDR1 and CDR2 are SGHDT and YYEEEE. Trimming took off 0 bases at V and 1 base at J, with 4 bases between the two ends. This CDR3 spans 13 amino acids. The CDR3 sequence is CASSLARNTEAFF. The CDR3 nucleotides read TGTGCCAGCAGCTTGGCCCGGAACACTGAAGCTTTCTTT. Supplemented by reference TRBV5-6 and TRBJ1-1, the full variable domain reads DAGVTQSPTHLIKTRGQQVTLRCSPKSGHDTVSWYQQALGQGPQFIFQYYEEEERQRGNFPDRFSGHQFPNYSSELNVNALLLGDSALYLCASSLARNTEAFFGQGTRLTVV.

This chain uses TRBV6-6 with TRBJ1-4; possible D gene TRBD1, 6 bases. CDR3 length equals 15 residues. With 0 bases removed from V and 5 bases from J, the gap between germline ends came to 10 bases. Looked up from germline, CDR1 is MNHNY and CDR2 is SVGAGI (reference sequence). The CDR3 nucleotides are TGTGCCAGCAGTTACTCAGGGCAGGGGAATGAAAAACTGTTTTTT. It yields the protein CASSYSGQGNEKLFF.

Note on this clone: An end of the junction does not agree with germline; a read error may underlie this. V and J are TRBV11-1 and TRBJ1-1; D remains ambiguous. Germline V lookup: CDR1 SGHAT, CDR2 FQDESV (reference sequence). This CDR3 spans 12 amino acids. The CDR3 loop is CVSSLGSYEAFF. CDR3 in DNA: TGTGTCAGCAGCTTAGGGAGTTATGAAGCTTTCTTT.

V is TRBV30 and J is TRBJ1-2; D unresolved. The germline V gene has CDR1 GTSNPN and CDR2 SVGIG (reference sequence). There are 11 residues in the CDR3. V was cut by 7 bases and J by 4 bases, with 10 bases left in between. In DNA form, the CDR3 reads TGTGCCTTCCGACTGCTCTATGGCTACACCTTC. It translates to CAFRLLYGYTF.

This chain links TRBV7-9 with TRBJ2-2; tentative D call: TRBD1 (6 bases). CDR3 length equals 14 residues. Germline CDR1 is SEHNR and CDR2 is FQNEAQ (reference sequence). Trimming took off 6 bases at V and 5 bases at J, with 13 bases between the two ends. The CDR3 nucleotides read TGTGCCAGCAGTCCGGACAGTCGGACCGGGGAGCTGTTTTTT. It yields the protein CASSPDSRTGELFF.

The chain carries TRBV6-4 and TRBJ2-3; TRBD2 agrees at 9 bases. This CDR3 comprises 15 residues. Germline trimming cut 2 bases from V and 9 bases from J; bases unmatched to any gene: 9. The V gene's germline CDR1 is MRHNA and CDR2 SNTAGT. The CDR3, as DNA: TGTGCCAGCAGTGACATAGCGGGGGTTGCGCGGACGCAGTATTTT. Protein product: CASSDIAGVARTQYF.

The V gene is TRBV7-3, the J gene TRBJ1-1, with TRBD1 matching over 10 bases. J gave up 8 bases and V 5 bases, and 5 bases lay outside the gene matches. Germline CDR1 and CDR2: SGHTA and FQGTGA. CDR3 length: 13 residues. Here the CDR3 DNA reads TGTGCCAGCAGCCGAGGGACAGGGGTCGAAGCTTTCTTT. As protein: CASSRGTGVEAFF.

The chain employs TRBV21-1 and TRBJ2-1; the table gives TRBD2 as D, unverified against the DNA. TRBV21-1 is recorded as a pseudogene. The CDR3 is made up of 16 amino acids. Here the CDR3 DNA reads TGTGCCAGCAGGCTAGCGGGGGGGCCAACCTACAATGAGCAGTTCTTC. Its translation: CASRLAGGPTYNEQFF.

V gene TRBV3-1 (or the pseudogene TRBV3-2) combines with J gene TRBJ2-5, with D perhaps TRBD2 (6 bases). V shed 4 bases and J shed 5 bases, with 20 bases lying between them. CDR3 length equals 16 residues. The germline gives CDR1 LGHDT, CDR2 YNNKEL (reference sequence). The DNA of the CDR3 is TGTGCCAGCAGCCGTCCCTCCCTAGCGCCCCCCGAGACCCAGTACTTC. This gives the protein CASSRPSLAPPETQYF.

The V gene is TRBV6-5, the J gene TRBJ1-6; D remains ambiguous. Germline V lookup: CDR1 MNHEY, CDR2 SVGAGI. Trimming pared 0 bases from V and 6 bases from J, leaving 9 bases between. The CDR3 is 15 residues long. The CDR3 loop reads CASSYSVRANSPLHF. The CDR3 DNA sequence: TGTGCCAGCAGTTACTCCGTGAGGGCTAATTCACCCCTCCACTTT.

The V gene is TRBV30, the J gene TRBJ2-3; 9 bases align to TRBD2. Germline loops: CDR1 GTSNPN, CDR2 SVGIG (reference sequence). CDR3 length: 16 residues. The J segment lost 4 bases and the V segment lost 2 bases, leaving 10 bases of the junction unmatched. The CDR3 is CAWSHILAGLSDTQYF. The CDR3 bases are TGTGCCTGGAGTCACATCCTAGCGGGGTTGTCAGATACGCAGTATTTT.

CDR3 sequence: CASSQGGTGPVSGNTIYF. The CDR3 DNA sequence: TGTGCCAGCAGCCAAGGGGGAACAGGACCTGTCTCTGGAAACACCATATATTTT. The rearrangement links TRBV4-2 to TRBJ1-3, with a possible D match to TRBD1 (5 bases). The CDR3 is made up of 18 amino acids. Looked up from germline, CDR1 is LGHNA and CDR2 is YNFKEQ. Trimming took 1 base from V and 0 from J, leaving 16 bases between them.

The chain uses TRBV4-2 and TRBJ2-3; 9 bases fit TRBD2. Trimming took 4 bases from V and 6 from J; bases not matched to a gene: 11. Germline values: CDR1 LGHNA, CDR2 YNFKEQ. CDR3 length: 16 residues. CDR3 DNA: TGTGCCAGCAGCCGAGAGGCGGGGGGGATCAAGGATACGCAGTATTTT. Translating it yields CASSREAGGIKDTQYF.

The chain has TRBV5-6 and TRBJ1-5; no clear D gene. Germline CDR1 is SGHDT and CDR2 is YYEEEE. The CDR3 is made up of 15 amino acids. V was trimmed by 1 base and J by 0 bases, leaving 8 bases between them. The CDR3 loop is CASSLSAGSNQPQHF. The CDR3 DNA is TGTGCCAGCAGCTTGTCGGCAGGTAGCAATCAGCCCCAGCATTTT.

CDR3 sequence reads: CASSALQNTEAFF. DNA of the CDR3: TGTGCCAGCAGTGCATTACAGAACACTGAAGCTTTCTTT. This rearrangement joins TRBV25-1 to TRBJ1-1; unclear D gene. CDR3 length: 13 amino acids. Trimming took off 4 bases at V and 1 base at J, with 7 bases between the two ends. Germline V gene lookup returns CDR1 MGHDK and CDR2 SYGVNS.

The rearrangement joins TRBV5-1 to TRBJ2-7; tentative D call: TRBD1 (5 bases). V gave up 4 bases and J gave up 0 bases, with 14 bases separating them. Germline assignment: CDR1 SGHRS and CDR2 YFSETQ. This CDR3 has 15 amino acids. CDR3 DNA sequence: TGCGCCAGCAGCCTAGGACAACTCCCCTCCTACGAGCAGTACTTC. Its translation is CASSLGQLPSYEQYF.

This clone appeared once. This chain joins TRBV27 and TRBJ1-2; D not resolved. The CDR3 totals 15 residues. Trimming cost V 0 bases and J 4 bases, with 12 bases left between them. CDR1 is MNHEY, CDR2 SMNVEV, per germline (reference sequence). CDR3 loop: CASSLSSRGIYGYTF. CDR3 DNA sequence: TGTGCCAGCAGTTTATCCTCCCGAGGTATCTATGGCTACACCTTC.

The rearrangement uses TRBV7-2 and TRBJ2-2; 7 bases are shared with TRBD1. CDR3 size: 17 residues. Trimming took 5 bases from V and 2 from J; bases not matched to a gene: 11. The germline gives CDR1 SGHTA, CDR2 FQGNSA. The CDR3 loop is CASSKGWTGGNTGELFF. The CDR3 DNA follows: TGTGCCAGCAGCAAAGGATGGACAGGTGGAAACACCGGGGAGCTGTTTTTT.

The J gene is TRBJ2-1, the V gene TRBV30; 12 bases are a match to TRBD2. Germline lookup yields CDR1 GTSNPN and CDR2 SVGIG (reference sequence). The CDR3 is 15 amino acids. After removal of 8 bases from V and 7 bases from J, the junction contained 12 bases not matched to a gene. CDR3 protein: CATTSGGRAENEQFF. CDR3 coding DNA: TGTGCCACTACTAGCGGGGGGCGGGCAGAGAATGAGCAGTTCTTC.

The count of this clone is one. The rearrangement links TRBV6-2 or TRBV6-3 to TRBJ1-5; D gene ambiguous. Looked up from germline, CDR1 is MNHEY and CDR2 is SVGEGT. V lost 0 bases and J 3 bases, leaving 9 bases between the germline ends. The CDR3 has 15 residues. The CDR3 here is CASSYSQQSNQPQHF. The CDR3 nucleotides are TGTGCCAGCAGTTACTCGCAACAGTCCAATCAGCCCCAGCATTTT.

The gene calls are TRBV6-2 or TRBV6-3 and TRBJ2-6, with D tentatively TRBD1 (6 bases). The CDR3 loop spans 18 amino acids. From germline, CDR1 is MNHEY and CDR2 SVGEGT. V was clipped by 0 bases and J by 0 bases, with 12 bases between them. The CDR3 sequence: CASSYSFQGSSGANVLTF. As DNA, the CDR3 is TGTGCCAGCAGTTACTCGTTCCAGGGGAGCTCTGGGGCCAACGTCCTGACTTTC.

J is TRBJ2-7 and V is TRBV2; D is possibly TRBD2 (5 bases). The germline V and J ends were trimmed by 6 bases and 0 bases, with 12 bases remaining between them. The CDR3 totals 14 residues. Germline V gives CDR1 SNHLY, CDR2 FYNNEI. CDR3 amino acids: CASSGLSPSYEQYF. For the CDR3, the DNA is TGTGCCAGCAGCGGACTTTCACCCTCCTACGAGCAGTACTTC.